This record concerns one T cell receptor beta chain sequence. CDR1 and CDR2 from the germline V gene are KGHSH and LQKENI. V shed 3 bases, J shed 3 bases, and the junction held 7 bases outside the gene matches. The CDR3 length is 15 residues. This sample was included in a study of blood T cell repertoires in COVID-19. Sequencing used immunoSEQ multiplex PCR; TCRdb keeps in-frame clones, though not all of them. The table includes around 97,000 clones, 84% detected once. The specimen sequenced was peripheral blood. The receptor was isolated from a human donor in a cohort sampled during active COVID-19. V usage is TRBV18 and J usage is TRBJ2-7; 8 nucleotides match TRBD2. The CDR3 DNA sequence: TGTGCCAGCTCACCCACCGGGGGGGGAATCTACGAGCAGTACTTC. Translating gives CASSPTGGGIYEQYF.